Following are 10 T cell receptor beta chains from one sample sequenced in a study of CD8 T cells in ankylosing spondylitis. MiXCR was run by TCRdb on the 5' RACE reads, yielding one entry per CDR3 protein. The data contain about 130,000 distinct CDR3 sequences, 6% to 8.5% of them singletons. The sample consisted of blood, either unsorted or a sorted T cell fraction (not recorded which). These receptors were collected from a female donor with ankylosing spondylitis or in good health (not recorded which).

The sample holds a few counts of this clonotype. The rearrangement joins TRBV5-1 to TRBJ2-5, with TRBD2 matching over 9 bases. Germline trimming cut 6 bases from V and 5 bases from J; bases unmatched to any gene: 11. The germline V gene has CDR1 SGHRS and CDR2 YFSETQ. The CDR3 runs to 15 residues. The CDR3 DNA reads TGCGCCAGCATCCCAACGGGACTAGCAGGGGAGACCCAGTACTTC. Encoded protein: CASIPTGLAGETQYF. The full variable domain, completed using reference TRBV5-1 and TRBJ2-5, is KAGVTQTPRYLIKTRGQQVTLSCSPISGHRSVSWYQQTPGQGLQFLFEYFSETQRNKGNFPGRFSGRQFSNSRSEMNVSTLELGDSALYLCASIPTGLAGETQYFGPGTRLLVL.

This clonotype was seen many times. This chain joins TRBV29-1 and TRBJ2-1; no reliable D call. The CDR3 totals 15 residues. Germline V CDR1 and CDR2: SQVTM, ANQGSEA. V was shortened by 6 bases and J by 2 bases, with 17 bases between the two germline ends. CDR3 in amino acids: CSVWTNVRAYNEQFF. The CDR3, as DNA: TGCAGCGTCTGGACGAATGTACGCGCCTACAATGAGCAGTTCTTC.

This clonotype was recorded many times. The V gene is TRBV6-1, the J gene TRBJ2-4; D possibly uses TRBD1 or TRBD2 (5 bases each). The CDR3 is 15 amino acids. Germline-derived CDR1 and CDR2 are MNHNS and SASEGT. V was cut by 2 bases and J by 7 bases, with 15 bases left in between. Here the CDR3 DNA reads TGTGCCAGCAGTGAAACGACAGCGGTAGGGAACATTCAGTACTTC. The encoded protein is CASSETTAVGNIQYF.

Only one count was recorded for this clonotype. This chain links TRBV10-3 with TRBJ1-1; 8 positions agree with TRBD1. The CDR3 spans 16 residues. CDR1 ENHRY and CDR2 SYGVKD come from the germline V gene. V shed 7 bases, J shed 1 base, and the junction held 11 bases outside the gene matches. The CDR3 spells CAIKYGQGSENTEAFF. CDR3 nucleotide sequence: TGTGCCATCAAGTACGGACAGGGAAGCGAGAACACTGAAGCTTTCTTT.

This clonotype was observed at least ten times. V usage is TRBV12-3 or TRBV12-4 and J usage is TRBJ2-7; 11 bases fit TRBD1. The CDR3 runs to 15 residues. V lost 3 bases, J lost 5 bases, and 6 bases stayed unmatched. This CDR3 reads CASSLDRGQSDEQYF. For the CDR3, the DNA is TGTGCCAGCAGTTTGGACAGGGGGCAATCGGACGAGCAGTACTTC.

This clonotype was observed at least ten times. The chain uses TRBV7-9 and TRBJ2-3, with unresolved D. This CDR3 is 14 amino acids long. Deletions cut 5 bases from V and 2 bases from J, with 11 bases between. Germline CDR1 is SEHNR and CDR2 is FQNEAQ (reference sequence). CDR3 nucleotides: TGTGCCAGCAGCCCTCCGGCAGCCACAGATACGCAGTATTTT. Encoded protein: CASSPPAATDTQYF.

A note on this clonotype: This may stem from a read error, because a much larger clone lies one nucleotide away. The chain recombines TRBV4-2 with TRBJ1-5; 7 bases fit TRBD1. The V gene's germline CDR1 is LGHNA and CDR2 YNFKEQ. The CDR3 has 14 residues. DNA of the CDR3: TGTGCCATCAGCCCGAGGGGGCAGCAACAGCCCCAGCATTTT. Protein product: CAISPRGQQQPQHF.

This clonotype has ten or more counts. J is TRBJ2-7 and V is TRBV20-1; 11 positions agree with TRBD2. CDR1 is DFQATT, CDR2 SNEGSKA, per germline (reference sequence). The junction had 8 bases not matched to a gene; V was cut back by 5 bases and J by 2 bases. This CDR3 contains 15 residues. Written as DNA, the CDR3 is TGCAGTGCTTGCCCCGGGACTAGCGGTACCTACGAGCAGTACTTC. Its protein is CSACPGTSGTYEQYF.

This clonotype was recorded many times. J is TRBJ1-1 and V is TRBV15, with D perhaps matching TRBD1 (5 bases). The CDR3 runs 13 residues. CDR1 is LNHNV and CDR2 is YYDKDF in the germline V gene (reference sequence). With 1 base removed from V and 10 bases from J, the gap between germline ends came to 13 bases. This chain's CDR3 is CATSRVGGQGAFF. As DNA, the CDR3 is TGTGCCACCAGCAGAGTCGGAGGGCAGGGAGCTTTCTTT.

This clonotype came up many times. For the CDR3, the DNA is TGCGCCAGCAGCTACGACGGGGGGAACACCGGGGAGCTGTTTTTT. Translated, it gives CASSYDGGNTGELFF. This chain connects TRBV5-1 to TRBJ2-2, with a possible D match to TRBD2 (6 bases). The CDR3 spans 15 residues. Germline-derived CDR1 and CDR2 are SGHRS and YFSETQ. Between the trimmed V and J ends, which lost 3 bases and 1 base, there was a span of 10 bases.